This T cell receptor beta chain originates from a study of shared clonotypes between healthy human individuals. Positive CCR7 selection of CD45RO-negative cells yielded the naive CD8 cells, and terminally differentiated effector memory CD45RA+ cells were excluded. Study results and caveats: Four donors shared about 5% of their naive CD4 clonotypes.

This clone was found once. The target antigen is unknown. Trimming took 1 base from V and 4 from J; bases not matched to a gene: 4. Germline CDR1 reads LGHNA; CDR2 reads YSLEER. This CDR3 region has 15 residues. Original data processing: Filtering was not the same, since immunoSEQ gave junction-only sequences without quality scores. Method: immunoSEQ multiplex PCR; TCRdb's copy keeps in-frame clones and lacks some. V, J and clone size reflect that table, while D and trimming were determined from the DNA. The data show millions of clones, 85% to 95% seen once. The genes are TRBV4-3 and TRBJ1-5, with TRBD1 matching 7 bases. Input material: naive CD8+ T cells sorted from blood. This receptor was obtained from a man between 18 and 35 years old in good health. CDR3 loop: CASSQGQGGNQPQHF. The CDR3, as DNA: TGCGCCAGCAGCCAAGGACAGGGAGGAAATCAGCCCCAGCATTTT.